This TCR beta chain appears in the sequencing data of a study of shared T cell receptors in the human thymus. The repertoire was sequenced with immunoSEQ multiplex PCR; TCRdb's copy has only in-frame clones and lacks some. In the table there are a few hundred thousand clones, approximately 95% of which are singletons. This clone appeared a single time. This TCR derives from a human donor. The sample was thymocytes.

CDR3: CATSSRQVKDQPQHF. The CDR3 nucleotides read TGTGCCACCAGCTCTCGACAGGTGAAAGATCAGCCCCAGCATTTT. The rearrangement links TRBV15 to TRBJ1-5, with TRBD1 as a possible D gene (6 bases). Germline loops: CDR1 LNHNV, CDR2 YYDKDF (reference sequence). V was pared by 5 bases and J by 5 bases, with 16 bases between. There are 15 residues in the CDR3.